One and the same sample provided the 26 T cell receptor beta chains below, sequenced in a study of cytomegalovirus exposure and HLA in healthy donors. In the PCR, 60 Vbeta and 13 Jbeta primers were used. Using immunoSEQ multiplex PCR, the repertoire was profiled, and TCRdb retains in-frame clones only, with some absent. The table has 200,000 to 250,000 clones, just over 75% seen once; the top ten hold 2.5% to 3.5%. Sequenced sample: PBMCs. These TCRs come from a woman in her sixties in good health and CMV-seropositive.

The chain recombines TRBV27 with TRBJ1-4; 11 bases map to TRBD1. Losses at the gene ends were 6 bases for V and 8 bases for J; bases not matched to a gene: 5. The CDR3 sequence is 14 residues long. CDR1 is MNHEY, CDR2 SMNVEV, per germline (reference sequence). The CDR3 protein is CASRGTGGGEKLFF. Here the CDR3 DNA reads TGTGCCAGCAGGGGGACAGGGGGAGGGGAAAAACTGTTTTTT. The full variable domain, with the rest looked up from reference TRBV27 and TRBJ1-4, is EAQVTQNPRYLITVTGKKLTVTCSQNMNHEYMSWYRQDPGLGLRQIYYSMNVEVTDKGDVPEGYKVSRKEKRNFPLILESPSPNQTSLYFCASRGTGGGEKLFFGSGTQLSVL.

The gene calls are TRBV18 and TRBJ1-6, with TRBD1 matching over 8 bases. V lost 1 base, J lost 7 bases, and 3 bases stayed unmatched. CDR3 size: 15 residues. Germline CDR1 KGHSH, CDR2 LQKENI. The CDR3 is CASSPQAGGNSPLHF. The CDR3 nucleotides are TGTGCCAGCTCACCACAAGCAGGGGGCAATTCACCCCTCCACTTT.

V is TRBV5-1 and J is TRBJ1-5; 7 nucleotides match TRBD1. CDR1 SGHRS and CDR2 YFSETQ come from the germline V gene. V was clipped by 1 base and J by 4 bases; unmatched bases: 5. The CDR3 contains 15 residues. This CDR3 reads CASSLHGTENQPQHF. CDR3 in DNA: TGCGCCAGCAGCTTGCATGGGACAGAAAATCAGCCCCAGCATTTT.

This clone was seen a few times. The rearrangement joins TRBV28 to TRBJ2-7, with D maybe TRBD1 (6 bases). This CDR3 contains 12 residues. Germline V gene sequence: CDR1 MDHEN, CDR2 SYDVKM. V lost 7 bases to trimming and J lost 12 bases, with 19 bases between them. The CDR3 DNA sequence: TGTGCCAGCAACCCCCTGAGGGGGACCTTGTACTTC. Translation: CASNPLRGTLYF.

The chain has TRBV5-4 and TRBJ1-2; 10 bases match TRBD1. CDR3 length equals 17 residues. The germline V gene has CDR1 SGHNT and CDR2 YYREEE (reference sequence). The ends lost 0 bases at V and 6 bases at J; junction bases unmatched: 11. The CDR3 nucleotides read TGTGCCAGCAGCTTGGAGGCGGGACAGGGGTTTGAGGATGGCTACACCTTC. This encodes CASSLEAGQGFEDGYTF.

The rearrangement links TRBV10-3 to TRBJ1-1; 10 bases line up with TRBD1. The CDR3 covers 14 residues. Trimming at V came to 6 bases and at J to 7 bases, leaving 8 bases not matched to a gene. Germline V gene lookup returns CDR1 ENHRY and CDR2 SYGVKD. The DNA for the CDR3 is TGTGCCATCAGCCTGGGACAGGGGACAGATGAAGCTTTCTTT. The encoded protein is CAISLGQGTDEAFF.

The rearrangement links TRBV30 to TRBJ2-2; D is possibly TRBD2 (5 bases). This CDR3 is built from 14 residues. V lost 5 bases and J lost 4, with 14 bases in between. CDR1 GTSNPN and CDR2 SVGIG come from the germline V gene (reference sequence). DNA for the CDR3: TGTGCCTGGGCCCGGGATTCGGGCACCGGGGAGCTGTTTTTT. Translated, it gives CAWARDSGTGELFF.

This chain links TRBV6-1 with TRBJ2-7, with TRBD2 matching 7 bases. The CDR3 spans 15 residues. After removal of 9 bases from V and 6 bases from J, the junction contained 17 bases not matched to a gene. Germline V lookup: CDR1 MNHNS, CDR2 SASEGT. CDR3 in DNA: TGTGCCAGTTACGAACCATGGGAGGGAAGGGGCGAGCAGTACTTC. It is translated as CASYEPWEGRGEQYF.

The genes are TRBV5-1 and TRBJ2-1; TRBD2 matches 10 bases. This CDR3 spans 15 amino acids. The germline gives CDR1 SGHRS, CDR2 YFSETQ. V shed 2 bases and J 8 bases; nucleotides not matched to a gene: 7. Here the CDR3 reads CASSFLLAGSDEQFF. The CDR3, as DNA: TGCGCCAGCAGCTTCTTACTAGCGGGGTCTGATGAGCAGTTCTTC.

The chain joins TRBV4-2 to TRBJ1-2, with D maybe TRBD1 (5 bases). The CDR3 has 13 amino acids. Trimming left V 2 bases short and J 3 bases short, with 7 bases between. Per the germline V gene, CDR1 is LGHNA and CDR2 is YNFKEQ. CDR3 bases: TGTGCCAGCAGCCAAAGCAGGGACTATGGCTACACCTTC. This encodes CASSQSRDYGYTF.

The V and J genes are TRBV7-2 and TRBJ2-3; TRBD2 is a possible D gene (6 bases). The ends were cut back, 5 bases at V and 14 bases at J, with 20 bases in the middle. The length of the CDR3 is 13 residues. Looked up from germline, CDR1 is SGHTA and CDR2 is FQGNSA. CDR3 protein: CASSVGTPVHRYF. CDR3 nucleotides: TGTGCCAGCAGCGTCGGGACTCCGGTCCACCGGTATTTT.

The chain recombines TRBV7-3 with TRBJ2-1, with 7 bases fitting TRBD1. CDR1 and CDR2 (germline): SGHTA, FQGTGA. After removal of 5 bases from V and 7 bases from J, the junction contained 8 bases not matched to a gene. The CDR3 loop spans 14 amino acids. In DNA form, the CDR3 reads TGTGCCAGCAGCCCAGACAGGGTCGTAAATGAGCAGTTCTTC. This translates into CASSPDRVVNEQFF.

This rearrangement joins TRBV27 to TRBJ1-2, with D perhaps TRBD1 (6 bases). The V gene's germline CDR1 is MNHEY and CDR2 SMNVEV (reference sequence). The length of the CDR3 is 13 residues. With 8 bases removed from V and 1 base from J, the gap between germline ends came to 11 bases. The CDR3 region has the DNA TGTGCCAGCCGGGACACGAGTAACTATGGCTACACCTTC. It codes for CASRDTSNYGYTF.

This chain links TRBV5-1 with TRBJ1-1; D call uncertain. V was pared by 2 bases and J by 2 bases, with 4 bases between. From germline, CDR1 is SGHRS and CDR2 YFSETQ. This CDR3 comprises 12 residues. The CDR3 protein is CASSLLNTEAFF. The CDR3 nucleotides read TGCGCCAGCAGCTTACTTAACACTGAAGCTTTCTTT.

This chain links TRBV10-3 with TRBJ1-5; 10 positions match TRBD1. CDR1 ENHRY and CDR2 SYGVKD come from the germline V gene. This CDR3 contains 17 residues. With 6 bases clipped from V and 0 bases from J, the junction kept 8 bases outside the gene matches. CDR3 sequence: CAISTGTGASSNQPQHF. CDR3 nucleotides: TGTGCCATCAGCACCGGGACAGGGGCCTCTAGCAATCAGCCCCAGCATTTT.

V gene TRBV7-3 combines with J gene TRBJ2-1, with TRBD2 matching over 7 bases. The ends lost 3 bases at V and 9 bases at J; junction bases unmatched: 5. Germline V gives CDR1 SGHTA, CDR2 FQGTGA. This CDR3 spans 13 amino acids. This CDR3 reads CASSFAGEAEQFF. The CDR3, as DNA: TGTGCCAGCAGCTTTGCGGGGGAGGCTGAGCAGTTCTTC.

This clone was detected only a few times. The chain employs TRBV10-3 and TRBJ2-5; 12 positions match TRBD1. This CDR3 contains 15 residues. V lost 6 bases and J lost 4; bases outside the gene matches: 6. Germline V gives CDR1 ENHRY, CDR2 SYGVKD. CDR3 bases: TGTGCCATCAGCGCACCGGGACAGGGGGCAGAGACCCAGTACTTC. This codes for CAISAPGQGAETQYF.

The chain carries TRBV4-3 and TRBJ2-5; TRBD2 matches 7 bases. V dropped 3 bases and J dropped 4; count of bases not matched to a gene: 8. There are 15 residues in the CDR3. Germline CDR1 reads LGHNA; CDR2 reads YSLEER. The CDR3 sequence is CASSQFGLDGETQYF. The CDR3, as DNA: TGCGCCAGCAGCCAGTTCGGACTAGATGGAGAGACCCAGTACTTC.

The table lists this clone with a few counts. The chain joins TRBV5-1 to TRBJ1-3, with a tentative D call TRBD1 (5 bases). This CDR3 region has 15 residues. CDR1 and CDR2 from the germline V gene are SGHRS and YFSETQ. Trimming stripped 4 bases from V and 7 bases from J, with 18 bases between. The chain's CDR3 is CASSPGGGLRNTIYF. In DNA, the CDR3 is TGCGCCAGCAGCCCGGGGGGAGGATTAAGGAACACCATATATTTT.

In its sample, this clone was seen a few times. V usage is TRBV29-1 and J usage is TRBJ2-1, with no clear D. The CDR3 contains 13 residues. Per the germline V gene, CDR1 is SQVTM and CDR2 is ANQGSEA. V lost 4 bases and J lost 7, with 14 bases in between. CDR3 bases: TGCAGCGTTGGTCAGGCTATAGTAAATGAGCAGTTCTTC. As protein: CSVGQAIVNEQFF.

The chain carries TRBV4-1 and TRBJ2-2; TRBD1 agrees at 10 bases. Germline V gene lookup returns CDR1 MGHRA and CDR2 YSYEKL. This CDR3 comprises 15 residues. The V segment lost 4 bases and the J segment 7 bases; nucleotides outside the gene matches: 6. CDR3 sequence (DNA): TGCGCCAGCAGCCGGGGACAGGGGACGTACGGGGAGCTGTTTTTT. Translated: CASSRGQGTYGELFF.

This clone appeared once. The V and J genes are TRBV9 and TRBJ2-3, with TRBD2 matching 15 bases. V was pared by 3 bases and J by 4 bases, with 3 bases of the junction left unmatched. The CDR3 covers 16 residues. The germline V gene encodes CDR1 SGDLS and CDR2 YYNGEE. The CDR3 reads CASSARTSGGADTQYF. Here the CDR3 DNA reads TGTGCCAGCAGCGCCCGGACTAGCGGGGGGGCAGATACGCAGTATTTT.

The J gene is TRBJ2-1, the V gene TRBV7-3, with 7 positions matching TRBD1. V shed 5 bases, J shed 7 bases, and the junction held 11 bases outside the gene matches. This CDR3 contains 15 residues. Looked up from germline, CDR1 is SGHTA and CDR2 is FQGTGA. Written as DNA, the CDR3 is TGTGCCAGCAGCCCCGACGCATACAGGGGTAATGAGCAGTTCTTC. It codes for CASSPDAYRGNEQFF.

The J gene is TRBJ2-5, the V gene TRBV7-2; the match to TRBD1 covers 8 bases. The germline gives CDR1 SGHTA, CDR2 FQGNSA. This CDR3 has 14 residues. After removal of 5 bases from V and 5 bases from J, the junction contained 7 bases not matched to a gene. This CDR3 is CASSPQGAGETQYF. DNA for the CDR3: TGTGCCAGCAGCCCCCAGGGGGCAGGGGAGACCCAGTACTTC.

V gene TRBV7-2 combines with J gene TRBJ2-7; 7 bases are shared with TRBD2. The CDR3 has 18 residues. CDR1 SGHTA and CDR2 FQGNSA come from the germline V gene. V trimming: 1 base; J trimming: 1 base; junction bases outside the gene matches: 13. As DNA, the CDR3 is TGTGCCAGCAGCTTAGGTGATTCGACGGGGGGATATTCCTACGAGCAGTACTTC. Its translation: CASSLGDSTGGYSYEQYF.

The V and J genes are TRBV18 and TRBJ2-7, with 8 bases that match TRBD2. V gave up 5 bases and J gave up 2 bases; unmatched junction bases: 5. Germline V CDR1 and CDR2: KGHSH, LQKENI. The CDR3 covers 14 residues. For the CDR3, the DNA is TGTGCCAGCTCAACGCGGGGGGTACCCTACGAGCAGTACTTC. Protein sequence: CASSTRGVPYEQYF.